A single sample gave rise to the 16 T cell receptor beta chains below, sequenced in a study of T cells in Graves' hyperthyroidism and ophthalmopathy. Amplified TCR beta CDR3 regions derived from RNA transcripts. Carried out on the TCR CDR3, a first-round RT-PCR used the HTBI primer set. In TCRdb, the multiplex PCR reads were re-called with MiXCR into one record per CDR3 protein. The sample has more than 250,000 distinct CDR3 sequences, over 12% seen once. The sequenced sample consisted of blood. These receptors were obtained from a woman aged 45-65 years with Graves' hyperthyroidism that later progressed to Graves' ophthalmopathy.

The rearrangement joins TRBV20-1 to TRBJ1-6; 8 bases agree with TRBD1. The trim removed 0 bases at V and 3 bases at J, leaving 10 bases unmatched. The CDR3 is made up of 18 amino acids. Per the germline V gene, CDR1 is DFQATT and CDR2 is SNEGSKA (reference sequence). The CDR3 sequence is CSARDIASQGVYNSPLHF. The CDR3 DNA reads TGCAGTGCTAGAGATATCGCCTCACAGGGGGTCTATAATTCACCCCTCCACTTT.

This clonotype was detected ten times or more. The rearrangement links TRBV30 to TRBJ2-1; D not resolved. V lost 3 bases and J 5 bases, leaving 8 bases between the germline ends. The CDR3 runs to 12 residues. Looked up from germline, CDR1 is GTSNPN and CDR2 is SVGIG (reference sequence). The CDR3 loop reads CAWSRTDNEQFF. CDR3 in DNA: TGTGCCTGGAGCAGGACGGACAATGAGCAGTTCTTC.

DNA for the CDR3: TGTGCCACGGCTAGCTCCGGGGAGCTGTTTTTT. Translated: CATASSGELFF. The chain employs TRBV6-2 or TRBV6-3 and TRBJ2-2; D possibly corresponds to TRBD2 (5 bases). Germline CDR1 is MNHEY and CDR2 is SVGEGT. Trimming pared 10 bases from V and 6 bases from J, leaving 9 bases between. The CDR3 spans 11 residues.

This clonotype was seen many times. This chain connects TRBV11-2 to TRBJ2-3; 9 bases line up with TRBD1. This CDR3 has 13 residues. The germline CDR1 and CDR2 sequences are SGHAT and FQNNGV. Trimming at V came to 6 bases and at J to 4 bases, leaving 2 bases not matched to a gene. CDR3 loop: CASRGTGSDTQYF. Written as DNA, the CDR3 is TGTGCCAGCAGGGGGACAGGGTCAGATACGCAGTATTTT.

This clonotype occurred many times. V usage is TRBV25-1 and J usage is TRBJ1-2; tentatively, D is TRBD1 (5 bases). Germline assignment: CDR1 MGHDK and CDR2 SYGVNS. This CDR3 region has 13 residues. V was clipped by 1 base and J by 6 bases, with 9 bases between them. CDR3 bases: TGTGCCAGCAGTGAATTTCGAGGGGATGGCTACACCTTC. This translates into CASSEFRGDGYTF.

This clonotype was recorded at least ten times. J is TRBJ2-5 and V is TRBV28; the D is unclear. V was clipped by 5 bases and J by 2 bases, with 27 bases between them. This CDR3 is built from 19 residues. The germline CDR1 and CDR2 sequences are MDHEN and SYDVKM. This chain's CDR3 is CASSPILGTGPDEQETQYF. CDR3 DNA sequence: TGTGCCAGCAGTCCGATCCTCGGTACCGGGCCGGATGAACAAGAGACCCAGTACTTC.

V usage is TRBV7-2 and J usage is TRBJ1-4, with 8 bases that match TRBD1. Unmatched junction bases numbered 7, after V lost 4 bases and J lost 9 bases. Germline loops: CDR1 SGHTA, CDR2 FQGNSA. CDR3 length: 14 residues. CDR3 amino acids: CASSSDREQKKLFF. CDR3 coding DNA: TGTGCCAGCAGCTCGGACAGGGAACAGAAAAAACTGTTTTTT.

The table lists this clonotype with many counts. The rearrangement joins TRBV6-2 or TRBV6-3 to TRBJ2-1; D might be TRBD2 (5 bases). The germline CDR1 and CDR2 sequences are MNHEY and SVGEGT. The V gene lost 2 bases and the J gene lost 0 bases, with 5 bases spanning the gap. CDR3 length: 14 residues. The CDR3 DNA sequence: TGTGCCAGCAGTTACCGGGACTCCTACAATGAGCAGTTCTTC. Amino acid sequence: CASSYRDSYNEQFF.

The chain recombines TRBV6-1 with TRBJ2-2; 12 bases line up with TRBD2. V lost 5 bases to trimming and J lost 6 bases; unmatched junction nucleotides: 4. This CDR3 comprises 15 residues. Germline V lookup: CDR1 MNHNS, CDR2 SASEGT. DNA for the CDR3: TGTGCCAGCAGTCTAGCGGGAGGGAGGTCCGGGGAGCTGTTTTTT. Translating gives CASSLAGGRSGELFF.

This clonotype was counted only a few times. An end of the junction differs from the germline gene, which may be a read error. The rearrangement joins TRBV7-9 to TRBJ2-7, with TRBD2 as a possible D gene (6 bases). This CDR3 region has 14 residues. CDR1 is SEHNR, CDR2 FQNEAQ, per germline (reference sequence). CDR3 sequence reads: CTSSSQDGGLEQYF. As DNA, the CDR3 is TGTACCAGCAGCTCCCAAGACGGGGGACTCGAGCAGTACTTC.

V usage is TRBV15 and J usage is TRBJ1-3; D is unclear. The CDR3 is 16 amino acids. The V end lost 0 bases, the J end lost 3 bases, and 12 bases lay between the germline ends. Looked up from germline, CDR1 is LNHNV and CDR2 is YYDKDF (reference sequence). CDR3 sequence reads: CATSRDPGDGGNTIYF. The CDR3 DNA reads TGTGCCACCAGCAGAGATCCTGGGGATGGTGGAAACACCATATATTTT.

The chain has TRBV20-1 and TRBJ2-1; 9 bases are a match to TRBD2. The CDR3 sequence is 15 residues long. The trim removed 1 base at V and 4 bases at J, leaving 5 bases unmatched. Germline V gives CDR1 DFQATT, CDR2 SNEGSKA (reference sequence). This CDR3 is CSARVGGRVYNEQFF. In DNA form, the CDR3 reads TGCAGTGCTAGAGTTGGCGGGAGGGTATACAATGAGCAGTTCTTC.

V gene TRBV5-4 combines with J gene TRBJ1-2; D remains ambiguous. V lost 2 bases and J 8 bases, leaving 7 bases between the germline ends. The germline CDR1 and CDR2 sequences are SGHNT and YYREEE (reference sequence). The CDR3 runs to 11 residues. CDR3 nucleotide sequence: TGTGCCAGCAGCTTTTTAAACGGCTACACCTTC. Translated: CASSFLNGYTF.

On this clonotype itself: The germline gene is not matched at one end of the junction; a read error may be the cause. This chain links TRBV5-1 with TRBJ2-1; 10 nucleotides agree with TRBD2. The CDR3 consists of 15 residues. In germline, CDR1 is SGHRS, CDR2 YFSETQ. The CDR3 region is CASSLGTSANNEQLF. DNA of the CDR3: TGCGCCAGCAGCTTAGGGACTAGCGCAAACAATGAGCAGCTCTTC.

The rearrangement links TRBV9 to TRBJ2-7; D remains unclear. The V end lost 0 bases, the J end lost 3 bases, and 7 bases lay between the germline ends. The CDR3 is 13 amino acids. Germline V gene sequence: CDR1 SGDLS, CDR2 YYNGEE. This chain's CDR3 is CASSVATNYEQYF. The CDR3 DNA reads as TGTGCCAGCAGCGTAGCGACAAACTACGAGCAGTACTTC.

This clonotype was seen more than once but under ten times. The V gene is TRBV20-1, the J gene TRBJ1-2; 12 nucleotides line up with TRBD1. This CDR3 region has 16 residues. V gave up 6 bases and J gave up 5 bases; unmatched junction bases: 13. Germline CDR1 is DFQATT and CDR2 is SNEGSKA (reference sequence). The CDR3 DNA follows: TGCAGTGCCCCGGGACAGGGGGCGCCTGGGTGGTATGGCTACACCTTC. Protein sequence: CSAPGQGAPGWYGYTF.